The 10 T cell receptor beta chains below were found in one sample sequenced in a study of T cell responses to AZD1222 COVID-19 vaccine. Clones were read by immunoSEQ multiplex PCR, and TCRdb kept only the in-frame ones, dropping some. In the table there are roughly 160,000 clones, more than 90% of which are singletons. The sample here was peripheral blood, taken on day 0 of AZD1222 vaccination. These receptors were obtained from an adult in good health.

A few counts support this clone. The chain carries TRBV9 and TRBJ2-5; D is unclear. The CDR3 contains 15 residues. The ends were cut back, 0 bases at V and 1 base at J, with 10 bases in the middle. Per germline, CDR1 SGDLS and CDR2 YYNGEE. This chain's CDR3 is CASSVEHSLQETQYF. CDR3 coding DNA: TGTGCCAGCAGCGTAGAGCACAGCCTCCAAGAGACCCAGTACTTC.

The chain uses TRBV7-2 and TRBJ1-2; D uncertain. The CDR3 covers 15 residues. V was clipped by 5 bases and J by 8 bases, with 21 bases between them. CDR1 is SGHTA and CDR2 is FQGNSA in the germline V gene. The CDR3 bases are TGTGCCAGCAGCCTAACCAGGACGGCGACTAACGGCTACACCTTC. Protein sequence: CASSLTRTATNGYTF.

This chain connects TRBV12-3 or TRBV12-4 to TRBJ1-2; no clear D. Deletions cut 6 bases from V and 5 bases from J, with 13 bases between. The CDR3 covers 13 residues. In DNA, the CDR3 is TGTGCCAGCAGGGTTGGGGAGGTGTATGGCTACACCTTC. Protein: CASRVGEVYGYTF.

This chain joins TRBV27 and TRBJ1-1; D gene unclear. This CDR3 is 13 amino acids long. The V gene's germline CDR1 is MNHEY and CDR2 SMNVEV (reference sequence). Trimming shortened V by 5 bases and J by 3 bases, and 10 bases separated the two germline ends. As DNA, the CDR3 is TGTGCCAGCAGTCTCCAGAGGGACACTGAAGCTTTCTTT. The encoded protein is CASSLQRDTEAFF.

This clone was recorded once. The CDR3 DNA sequence: TGTGCCAGCAGTGCCCCCCGGACGGGAAGTAACTCTGGAAACACCATATATTTT. It encodes CASSAPRTGSNSGNTIYF. The chain uses TRBV6-1 and TRBJ1-3; D is uncertain. The germline V and J ends were trimmed by 4 bases and 0 bases, with 19 bases remaining between them. Germline CDR1 reads MNHNS; CDR2 reads SASEGT. The CDR3 covers 18 residues.

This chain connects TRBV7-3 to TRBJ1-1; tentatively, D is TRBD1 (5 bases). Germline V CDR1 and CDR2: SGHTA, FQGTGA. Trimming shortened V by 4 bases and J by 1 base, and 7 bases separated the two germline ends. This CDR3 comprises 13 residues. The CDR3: CASSSQGNTEAFF. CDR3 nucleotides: TGTGCCAGCAGCTCCCAGGGGAACACTGAAGCTTTCTTT. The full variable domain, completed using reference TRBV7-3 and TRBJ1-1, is GAGVSQTPSNKVTEKGKYVELRCDPISGHTALYWYRQSLGQGPEFLIYFQGTGAADDSGLPNDRFFAVRPEGSVSTLKIQRTERGDSAVYLCASSSQGNTEAFFGQGTRLTVV.

In nucleotides, the CDR3 is TGTGCCAGCAGCCCTACAGGATTAGGGGCCAACGTCCTGACTTTC. This translates into CASSPTGLGANVLTF. The chain has TRBV7-3 and TRBJ2-6, with D perhaps matching TRBD1 (5 bases). The germline V and J ends were trimmed by 5 bases and 4 bases, with 12 bases remaining between them. The CDR3 extends over 15 amino acids. The germline CDR1 and CDR2 sequences are SGHTA and FQGTGA.

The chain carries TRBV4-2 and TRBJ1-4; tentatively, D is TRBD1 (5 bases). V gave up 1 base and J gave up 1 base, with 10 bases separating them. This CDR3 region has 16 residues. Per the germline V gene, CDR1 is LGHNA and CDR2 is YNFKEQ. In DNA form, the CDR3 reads TGTGCCAGCAGCCAAGGTCAGGGCGTAACTAATGAAAAACTGTTTTTT. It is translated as CASSQGQGVTNEKLFF.

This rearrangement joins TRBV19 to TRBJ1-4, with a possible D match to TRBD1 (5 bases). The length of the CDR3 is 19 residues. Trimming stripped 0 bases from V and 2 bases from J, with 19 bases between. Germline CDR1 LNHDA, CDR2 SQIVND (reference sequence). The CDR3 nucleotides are TGTGCCAGTAGTATAGAACCCCGGGGAGGGGTCTGGACTAATGAAAAACTGTTTTTT. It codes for CASSIEPRGGVWTNEKLFF.

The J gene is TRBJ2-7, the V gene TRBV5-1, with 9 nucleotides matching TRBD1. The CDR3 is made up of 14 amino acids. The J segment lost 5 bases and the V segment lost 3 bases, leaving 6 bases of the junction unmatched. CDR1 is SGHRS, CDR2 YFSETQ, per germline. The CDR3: CASSSGTGSNEQYF. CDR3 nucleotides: TGCGCCAGCAGCTCCGGGACAGGGTCGAACGAGCAGTACTTC.